This TCR beta chain was profiled in a study of blood T cells in healthy people across ages. Germline V gene data show CDR1 as SNHLY and CDR2 as FYNNEI. Trimming shortened V by 4 bases and J by 10 bases, and 20 bases separated the two germline ends. This CDR3 contains 14 residues. Next came a second PCR, run for about 6 to 12 cycles, which used a sample-barcoded 5' primer along with a J-beta primer mix. Sequencing yielded, for each sample, at least 2.5 million paired-end reads carrying CDR3. TCRdb reprocessed the 5' RACE reads with MiXCR, giving one entry per CDR3 protein. The repertoire holds 1.5 million to 2 million distinct CDR3 sequences, with roughly 52% as singletons. It was approximately 10 milliliters of peripheral blood that were drawn from each donor.

The sequencing input was blood. The receptor's source is a woman aged 40 to 50 in good health. The gene calls are TRBV2 and TRBJ2-7; no firm D call. CDR3 loop: CASSVSGVQKIQYF. The CDR3 bases are TGTGCCAGCAGTGTTAGTGGGGTTCAAAAGATTCAGTACTTC.